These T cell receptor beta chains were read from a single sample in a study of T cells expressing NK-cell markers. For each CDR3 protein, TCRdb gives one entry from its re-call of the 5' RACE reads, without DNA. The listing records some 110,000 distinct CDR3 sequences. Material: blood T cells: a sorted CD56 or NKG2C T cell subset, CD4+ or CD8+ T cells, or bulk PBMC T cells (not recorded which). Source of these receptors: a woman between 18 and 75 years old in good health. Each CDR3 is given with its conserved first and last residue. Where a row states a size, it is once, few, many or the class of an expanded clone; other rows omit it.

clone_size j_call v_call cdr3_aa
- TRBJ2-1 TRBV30 CAWSPSGEQFF
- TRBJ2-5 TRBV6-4 CASSAQGGEETQYF
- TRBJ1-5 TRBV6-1 CASSPDSNQPQHF
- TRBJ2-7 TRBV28 CASRKPRVDSTYEQYF
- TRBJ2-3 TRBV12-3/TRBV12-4 CASSLAPSGAPTDMQYF
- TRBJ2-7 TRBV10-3 CAISDGPGGSYEQYF
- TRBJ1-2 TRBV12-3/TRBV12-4 CASSLGQNYGYTF
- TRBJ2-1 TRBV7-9 CASSLATGTGIYNEQFF
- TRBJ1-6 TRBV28 CASSSGIFERGSPLHF
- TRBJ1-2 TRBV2 CASSESLAGAPNYGYTF
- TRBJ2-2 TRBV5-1 CASSLGPGSGELFF
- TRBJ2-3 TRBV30 CAWDALYGTDTQYF
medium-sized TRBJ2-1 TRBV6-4 CASSEAGGAYNEQFF
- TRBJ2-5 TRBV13 CASSLEWETQYF
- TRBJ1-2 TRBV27 CASSLRARRGYTF
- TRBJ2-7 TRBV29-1 CSVVDRGEQYF
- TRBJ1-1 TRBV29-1 CSVLGGGGITEAFF
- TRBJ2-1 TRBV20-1 CSARTGGGPYNEQFF
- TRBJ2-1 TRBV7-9 CASSFPVNNEQFF
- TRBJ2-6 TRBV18 CASSPPAGSGANVLTF
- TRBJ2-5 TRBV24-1 CATSDGQGQETQYF
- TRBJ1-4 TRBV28 CASSFSADHAVNEKLFF
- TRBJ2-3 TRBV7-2 CASSLALVPGSLSDTQYF
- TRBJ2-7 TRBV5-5 CASSLSWGTRYEQYF
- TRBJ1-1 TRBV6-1 CASSEAHGSMNTEAFF
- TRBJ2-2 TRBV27 CASSPFNTGELFF
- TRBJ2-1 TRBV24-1 CATSDMDRYNEQFF
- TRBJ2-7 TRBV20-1 CSAEGVGSSYEQYF
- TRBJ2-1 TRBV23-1 CASKGSTISYNEQFF
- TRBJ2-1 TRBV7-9 CASSLRQWDHNEQFF
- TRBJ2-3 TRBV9 CASSDPRDGTDTQYF
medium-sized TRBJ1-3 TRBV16 CASSRGHQPDSGNTIYF
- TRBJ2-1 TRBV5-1 CASGGGESYNEQFF
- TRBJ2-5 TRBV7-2 CASSLAGRAPTGTQYF
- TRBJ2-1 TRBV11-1 CASSLSLAGFGEQFF
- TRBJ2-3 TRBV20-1 CSALAGTDTQYF
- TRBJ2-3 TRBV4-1 CASSRAGRTDTQYF
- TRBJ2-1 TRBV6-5 CASSYSGSHNEQFF
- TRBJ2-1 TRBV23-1 CASSHLEVEGSYNEQFF
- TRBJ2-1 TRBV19 CASSFLAGYNEQFF
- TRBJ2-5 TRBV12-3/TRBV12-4 CASSSPGSAWETQYF
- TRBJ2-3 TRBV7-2 CASSSDPLSGGAHTQYF
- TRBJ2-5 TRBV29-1 CSATGLTDRSQYF